These T cell receptor beta chains were read from a single sample in a study of OX40 agonist ivuxolimab in advanced cancers. Sequenced by immunoSEQ multiplex PCR; TCRdb stores in-frame clones only, minus some. The sample includes around 70,000 clones, approximately 86% seen only once; the top ten take 5.5% to 7.5%. The sequencing here drew on CD4+ or CD8+ T cells sorted from blood, taken in a trial of the OX40 agonist ivuxolimab. The receptors stem from an adult with an advanced solid tumor such as melanoma, head and neck, liver or kidney cancer. The CDR3 runs from the conserved cysteine through the conserved F or W. D genes are given only for firm matches. The size field is filled for only some rows; it gives once, few, many or a size class.

clone size,V gene,D gene,J gene,CDR3 protein,CDR3 DNA
-,TRBV5-1,-,TRBJ2-1,CASSLQGARNEQFF,TGCGCCAGCAGCTTGCAAGGCGCGCGAAATGAGCAGTTCTTC
-,TRBV14,TRBD2,TRBJ2-1,CASSRREGVINEQFF,TGTGCCAGCAGCCGACGGGAGGGGGTTATCAATGAGCAGTTCTTC
-,TRBV6-4,TRBD2,TRBJ2-3,CASSESERGSTDTQYF,TGTGCCAGCAGTGAATCCGAGCGGGGCAGCACAGATACGCAGTATTTT
few,TRBV19,-,TRBJ1-1,CASSIQVGTEAFF,TGTGCCAGTAGTATTCAGGTGGGGACTGAAGCTTTCTTT
-,TRBV30,-,TRBJ2-3,CAWPPGSARSTDTQYF,TGTGCCTGGCCCCCTGGATCAGCGAGAAGCACAGATACGCAGTATTTT
-,TRBV28,-,TRBJ2-2,CASRDRTGPLNTGELFF,TGTGCCAGCAGGGACAGAACGGGCCCCCTGAACACCGGGGAGCTGTTTTTT
-,TRBV14,-,TRBJ1-6,CASSQAVGNSPLHF,TGTGCCAGCAGCCAAGCGGTGGGGAATTCACCCCTCCACTTT
-,TRBV6-5,-,TRBJ1-2,CASSPTGSGYTF,TGTGCCAGCAGTCCCACAGGGAGTGGCTACACCTTC
-,TRBV7-9,TRBD1,TRBJ2-2,CASSLGSPRQGALGELFF,TGTGCCAGCAGCTTAGGTTCCCCTCGACAGGGGGCTCTCGGGGAGCTGTTTTTT
-,TRBV7-7,TRBD2,TRBJ2-7,CASPGLAGYFAYEQYF,TGTGCCAGCCCGGGACTAGCGGGATATTTCGCCTACGAGCAGTACTTC
-,TRBV2,-,TRBJ1-2,CASSARVSNYGYTF,TGTGCCAGCAGTGCAAGGGTGTCTAACTATGGCTACACCTTC
-,TRBV5-5,-,TRBJ1-3,CASSLGIMIGNTIYF,TGTGCCAGCAGCCTAGGGATTATGATCGGAAACACCATATATTTT
-,TRBV27,-,TRBJ1-5,CASSLSHSTGFGNQPQHF,TGTGCCAGCAGTTTATCCCATTCCACCGGGTTTGGCAATCAGCCCCAGCATTTT
-,TRBV27,-,TRBJ2-1,CASSSGGGALFHEQFF,TGTGCCAGCAGCTCCGGAGGGGGAGCGTTGTTCCATGAGCAGTTCTTC
-,TRBV7-8,-,TRBJ2-5,CASSPGGGGRGETQYF,TGTGCCAGCAGCCCAGGGGGCGGGGGGCGCGGAGAGACCCAGTACTTC
-,TRBV4-2,TRBD2,TRBJ2-3,CASSQLTGLAGSRLGTQYF,TGTGCCAGCAGCCAACTCACCGGACTAGCGGGGTCAAGGTTGGGTACGCAGTATTTT
-,TRBV5-1,-,TRBJ2-2,CASSLRSGDTGELFF,TGCGCCAGCAGCTTGCGTTCAGGGGACACCGGGGAGCTGTTTTTT
-,TRBV6-5,-,TRBJ1-1,CASSPGAGIPLKAFF,TGTGCCAGCAGCCCCGGGGCAGGGATACCACTGAAAGCTTTCTTT
-,TRBV6-1,-,TRBJ2-3,CASSAPLRSTDTQYF,TGTGCCAGCAGCGCCCCACTTCGTAGCACAGATACGCAGTATTTT
few,TRBV7-8,-,TRBJ1-1,CASSSGLAREAFF,TGTGCCAGCAGCTCGGGACTGGCCCGTGAAGCTTTCTTT
-,TRBV2,-,TRBJ1-2,CARRWGARGYTF,TGTGCCAGAAGATGGGGGGCTCGGGGCTACACCTTC
-,TRBV5-1,-,TRBJ2-2,CASSLKGWATGELFF,TGCGCCAGCAGCTTGAAGGGGTGGGCCACCGGGGAGCTGTTTTTT
-,TRBV7-2,-,TRBJ1-2,CASSFDRRSGYTF,TGTGCCAGCAGTTTCGACAGGCGGTCGGGCTACACCTTC
once,TRBV18,-,TRBJ2-4,CASSPPLAKNIQYF,TGTGCCAGCTCTCCCCCCCTAGCCAAAAACATTCAGTACTTC
once,TRBV18,TRBD1,TRBJ1-1,CASSRQGAGMNTEAFF,TGTGCCAGCTCACGACAGGGGGCGGGGATGAACACTGAAGCTTTCTTT
-,TRBV13,-,TRBJ2-1,CASSSRGSYNEQFF,TGTGCCAGCAGCTCGCGGGGTTCCTACAATGAGCAGTTCTTC
-,TRBV10-3,-,TRBJ2-2,CAISESTPRQHTGELFF,TGTGCCATCAGTGAGTCTACCCCCCGGCAGCACACCGGGGAGCTGTTTTTT
-,TRBV7-8,TRBD2,TRBJ2-7,CASSLVIVSGRTGYEQYF,TGTGCCAGCAGCTTAGTAATTGTAAGCGGGAGGACGGGCTACGAGCAGTACTTC
-,TRBV2,TRBD1,TRBJ1-3,CASSESWTGTGNTIYF,TGTGCCAGCAGTGAGTCCTGGACAGGGACTGGAAACACCATATATTTT
-,TRBV2,-,TRBJ1-1,CASSFSAQLEAFF,TGTGCCAGCAGTTTCAGTGCCCAGCTAGAAGCTTTCTTT
-,TRBV5-4,-,TRBJ2-7,CASSLESSYEQYF,TGTGCCAGCAGCTTAGAAAGCTCCTACGAGCAGTACTTC
-,TRBV7-2,TRBD2,TRBJ2-1,CASSTGLAGNEQFF,TGTGCCAGCAGCACGGGACTAGCGGGGAATGAGCAGTTCTTC
few,TRBV11-2,-,TRBJ1-6,CASSLDSGQTNSPLHF,TGTGCCAGCAGCTTAGATTCAGGACAGACTAATTCACCCCTCCACTTT
-,TRBV9,-,TRBJ2-3,CASSVWERLPTDTQYF,TGTGCCAGCAGCGTATGGGAGAGGCTACCCACAGATACGCAGTATTTT
-,TRBV7-9,-,TRBJ1-1,CASSSARTLRTEAFF,TGTGCCAGCAGCTCAGCGCGCACCTTGAGAACTGAAGCTTTCTTT
-,TRBV28,TRBD1,TRBJ1-2,CAASYRGSGYTF,TGTGCCGCGTCGTACAGGGGGAGCGGCTACACCTTC
-,TRBV6-4,-,TRBJ2-1,CASSETEYNEQFF,TGTGCCAGCAGTGAGACCGAATACAATGAGCAGTTCTTC
-,TRBV19,TRBD1,TRBJ2-7,CASSTRDSPIYEQYF,TGTGCCAGTAGTACCCGGGACAGCCCGATATACGAGCAGTACTTC
-,TRBV4-3,TRBD1,TRBJ1-5,CASSQDRFSGTQPQHF,TGCGCCAGCAGCCAGGACAGGTTTAGTGGGACTCAGCCCCAGCATTTT
-,TRBV28,TRBD2,TRBJ2-1,CASSFVTSYYNEQFF,TGTGCCAGCAGTTTTGTGACTAGCTACTACAATGAGCAGTTCTTC
-,TRBV7-6,-,TRBJ1-3,CASTSGGTGNTIYF,TGTGCCAGCACGTCCGGGGGGACTGGAAACACCATATATTTT
-,TRBV6-5,-,TRBJ1-4,CASSSPRVGEKLFF,TGTGCCAGCAGCAGCCCCAGGGTCGGCGAAAAACTGTTTTTT
-,TRBV28,TRBD1,TRBJ2-7,CATLSPGQGSYEQYF,TGTGCCACCCTGTCCCCTGGACAGGGTTCCTACGAGCAGTACTTC
-,TRBV6-5,-,TRBJ1-1,CASSPRENTEAFF,TGTGCCAGCAGTCCCAGGGAGAACACTGAAGCTTTCTTT
-,TRBV14,-,TRBJ2-1,CASSQSLVFRVQFF,TGTGCCAGCAGCCAGTCTCTCGTATTCCGGGTGCAGTTCTTC
-,TRBV9,-,TRBJ1-2,CASSVQGLAGYTF,TGTGCCAGCAGCGTGCAGGGGTTGGCTGGCTACACCTTC
-,TRBV6-1,-,TRBJ1-6,CASSEPLRQANSPLHF,TGTGCCAGCAGTGAACCTCTAAGACAGGCAAATTCACCCCTCCACTTT
-,TRBV18,TRBD1,TRBJ1-3,CASSTRTGGDGRNTIYF,TGTGCCAGCTCAACCAGGACAGGGGGCGACGGCAGAAACACCATATATTTT
once,TRBV5-5,TRBD2,TRBJ2-7,CASSPTSGRAHQLYEQYF,TGTGCCAGCAGCCCCACTAGCGGGAGGGCTCATCAACTCTACGAGCAGTACTTC
-,TRBV21-1,-,TRBJ1-2,CASSKEIGGSGYTF,TGTGCCAGCAGCAAAGAGATAGGGGGATCTGGCTACACCTTC
-,TRBV28,-,TRBJ2-1,CASSFPVYNEQFF,TGTGCCAGCAGTTTTCCAGTCTACAATGAGCAGTTCTTC
few,TRBV18,-,TRBJ1-6,CASSPRLGSQMALHF,TGTGCCAGCTCACCACGGTTGGGGTCCCAAATGGCCCTCCACTTT